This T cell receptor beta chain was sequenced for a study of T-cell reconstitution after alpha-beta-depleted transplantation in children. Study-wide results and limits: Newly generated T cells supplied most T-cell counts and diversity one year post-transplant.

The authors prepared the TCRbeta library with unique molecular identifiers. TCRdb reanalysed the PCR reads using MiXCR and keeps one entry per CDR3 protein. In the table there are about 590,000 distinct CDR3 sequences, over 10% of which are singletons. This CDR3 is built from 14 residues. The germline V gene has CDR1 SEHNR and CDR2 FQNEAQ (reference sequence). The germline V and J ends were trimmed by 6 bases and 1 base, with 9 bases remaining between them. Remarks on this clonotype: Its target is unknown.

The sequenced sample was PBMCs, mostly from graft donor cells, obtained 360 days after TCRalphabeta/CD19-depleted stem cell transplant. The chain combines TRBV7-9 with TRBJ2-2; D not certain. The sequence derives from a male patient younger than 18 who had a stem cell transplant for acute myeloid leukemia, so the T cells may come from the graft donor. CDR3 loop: CASSPKGNTGELFF. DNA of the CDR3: TGTGCCAGCAGTCCGAAGGGGAACACCGGGGAGCTGTTTTTT.